This T cell receptor (beta chain) was documented in a study of kidney transplant recipient with SARS-CoV-2 infection. At least ten counts were recorded for this clonotype. TCRdb reprocessed the reads with MiXCR, giving one entry per CDR3 protein. The table records some 220,000 distinct CDR3 sequences, about 28% of them present only once. The germline gives CDR1 MGHDK, CDR2 SYGVNS. V lost 4 bases, J lost 4 bases, and 22 bases lay in between. There are 17 residues in the CDR3. V gene TRBV25-1 combines with J gene TRBJ1-2; no clear D gene. The receptor was derived from a male patient between 25 and 40 years old who had COVID-19 and was a kidney transplant recipient. Part of the T cell pool may stem from the graft donor. This specimen consisted of a blood sample, obtained at baseline and between days 110 and 120 from a kidney transplant recipient. Here the CDR3 DNA reads TGTGCCAGCAGTGTCGTAGGAGAACTGGGAAAGACCTATGGCTACACCTTC. Amino acid sequence: CASSVVGELGKTYGYTF.